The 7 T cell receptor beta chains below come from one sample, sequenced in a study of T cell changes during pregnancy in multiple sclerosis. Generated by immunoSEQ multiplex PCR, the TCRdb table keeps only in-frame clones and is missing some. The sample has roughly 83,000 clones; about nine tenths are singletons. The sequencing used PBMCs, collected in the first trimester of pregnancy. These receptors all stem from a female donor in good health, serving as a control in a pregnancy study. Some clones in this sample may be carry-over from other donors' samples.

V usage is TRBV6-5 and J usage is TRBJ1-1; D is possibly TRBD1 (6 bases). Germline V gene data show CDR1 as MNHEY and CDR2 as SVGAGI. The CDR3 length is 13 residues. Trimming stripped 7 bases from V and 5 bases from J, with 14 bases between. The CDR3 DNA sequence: TGTGCCAGCACTAACGGACAGTTTACTGAAGCTTTCTTT. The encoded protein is CASTNGQFTEAFF.

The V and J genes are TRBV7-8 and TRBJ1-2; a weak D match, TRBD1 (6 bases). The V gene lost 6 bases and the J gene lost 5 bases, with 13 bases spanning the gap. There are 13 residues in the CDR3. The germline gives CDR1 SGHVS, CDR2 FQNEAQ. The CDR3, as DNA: TGTGCCAGCAGTTTTAGCCAGGGGTATGGCTACACCTTC. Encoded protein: CASSFSQGYGYTF.

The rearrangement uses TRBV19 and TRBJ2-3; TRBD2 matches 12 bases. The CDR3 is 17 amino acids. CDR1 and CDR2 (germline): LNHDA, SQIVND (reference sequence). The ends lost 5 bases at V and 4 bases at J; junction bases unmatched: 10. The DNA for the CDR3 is TGTGCCAGTAGTGCTCGACTAGCGGGAGATTGGGCAGATACGCAGTATTTT. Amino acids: CASSARLAGDWADTQYF.

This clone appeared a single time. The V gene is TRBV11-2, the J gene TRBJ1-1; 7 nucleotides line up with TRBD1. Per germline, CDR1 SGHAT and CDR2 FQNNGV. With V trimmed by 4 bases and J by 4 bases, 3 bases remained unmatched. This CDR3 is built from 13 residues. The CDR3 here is CASSSQGGTEAFF. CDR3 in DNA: TGTGCCAGCAGCTCCCAGGGGGGCACTGAAGCTTTCTTT.

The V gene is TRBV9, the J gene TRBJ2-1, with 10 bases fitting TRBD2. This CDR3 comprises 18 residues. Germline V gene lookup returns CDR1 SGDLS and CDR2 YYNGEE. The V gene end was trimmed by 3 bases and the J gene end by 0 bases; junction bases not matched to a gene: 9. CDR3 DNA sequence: TGTGCCAGCAGCGGACATACTTCTAGCGGGGGCTCCTACAATGAGCAGTTCTTC. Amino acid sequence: CASSGHTSSGGSYNEQFF. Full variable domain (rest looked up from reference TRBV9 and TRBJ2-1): DSGVTQTPKHLITATGQRVTLRCSPRSGDLSVYWYQQSLDQGLQFLIQYYNGEERAKGNILERFSAQQFPDLHSELNLSSLELGDSALYFCASSGHTSSGGSYNEQFFGPGTRLTVL.

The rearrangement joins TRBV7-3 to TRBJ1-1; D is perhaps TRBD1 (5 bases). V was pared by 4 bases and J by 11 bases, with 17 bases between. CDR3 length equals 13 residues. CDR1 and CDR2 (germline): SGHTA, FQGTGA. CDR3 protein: CASSSTDRARAFF. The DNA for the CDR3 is TGTGCCAGCAGCTCTACCGACAGAGCGAGGGCTTTCTTT.

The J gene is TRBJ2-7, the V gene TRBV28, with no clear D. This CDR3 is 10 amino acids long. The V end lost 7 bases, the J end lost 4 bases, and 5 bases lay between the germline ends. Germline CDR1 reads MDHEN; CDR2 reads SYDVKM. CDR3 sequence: CASNGYEQYF. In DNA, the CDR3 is TGTGCCAGCAACGGGTACGAGCAGTACTTC.